These 21 T cell receptor beta chains were all obtained from the same sample, sequenced in a study of cytomegalovirus exposure and HLA in healthy donors. The PCR used 60 Vbeta and 13 Jbeta primers. Clones were sequenced by immunoSEQ multiplex PCR, and TCRdb holds only the in-frame ones, with some missing. The table lists about 82,000 clones, approximately 79% of them singletons. Input material: PBMCs. The receptors were gathered from a human donor in good health.

The V call is TRBV30, the J call TRBJ1-5, with a weak D call TRBD1 (5 bases). In germline, CDR1 is GTSNPN, CDR2 SVGIG (reference sequence). The CDR3 contains 13 residues. The CDR3 is CASGGKGNQPQHF. The CDR3, as DNA: TGTGCTTCCGGGGGTAAGGGCAATCAGCCCCAGCATTTT. Filled out from reference TRBV30 and TRBJ1-5, the complete variable domain reads SQTIHQWPATLVQPVGSPLSLECTVEGTSNPNLYWYRQAAGRGLQLLFYSVGIGQISSEVPQNLSASRPQDRQFILSSKKLLLSDSGFYLCASGGKGNQPQHFGDGTRLSIL.

This clone has a single count. The chain is built from TRBV5-6 and TRBJ2-7; 10 bases fit TRBD1. CDR1 and CDR2 (germline): SGHDT, YYEEEE. V lost 4 bases to trimming and J lost 3 bases; unmatched junction nucleotides: 19. The CDR3 runs 19 residues. The CDR3 nucleotides read TGTGCCAGCAGCCCGTTCGGGACAGGGGTCGATAGGGGGATCTACGAGCAGTACTTC. Encoded protein: CASSPFGTGVDRGIYEQYF.

The chain employs TRBV6-4 and TRBJ2-1, with D uncertain. The germline V and J ends were trimmed by 5 bases and 8 bases, with 13 bases remaining between them. The CDR3 contains 13 residues. CDR1 is MRHNA and CDR2 is SNTAGT in the germline V gene. CDR3 coding DNA: TGTGCCAGCAGTTTTGGTTTGGGCTATGAGCAGTTCTTC. Translation gives CASSFGLGYEQFF.

The chain couples TRBV6-5 to TRBJ2-1; weak D call: TRBD2 (6 bases). The CDR3 extends over 13 amino acids. Germline CDR1 MNHEY, CDR2 SVGAGI. The V end was cut by 9 bases, the J end by 3 bases, with 12 bases between. The chain's CDR3 is CASGGARYNEQFF. The CDR3 nucleotides are TGTGCCAGTGGCGGGGCCCGCTACAATGAGCAGTTCTTC.

The rearrangement uses TRBV5-1 and TRBJ2-2, with 8 bases fitting TRBD1. CDR1 and CDR2 from the germline V gene are SGHRS and YFSETQ. The trim removed 1 base at V and 6 bases at J, leaving 5 bases unmatched. CDR3 length: 15 residues. CDR3 bases: TGCGCCAGCAGCTTGCACGCAGGGGGCCCCGGGGAGCTGTTTTTT. This sequence encodes CASSLHAGGPGELFF.

The rearrangement joins TRBV10-2 to TRBJ2-7, with 9 bases matching TRBD1. The trim removed 3 bases at V and 3 bases at J, leaving 3 bases unmatched. Germline V CDR1 and CDR2: WSHSY, SAAADI. This CDR3 contains 14 residues. The CDR3 coding sequence is TGCGCCAGCAGTGATTGGGACAGGGACTACGAGCAGTACTTC. Translating it yields CASSDWDRDYEQYF.

With respect to this clone: A read error may produce the germline difference seen at one junction end. This chain links TRBV7-9 with TRBJ1-5; D not certain. The CDR3 spans 16 residues. The germline gives CDR1 SEHNR, CDR2 FQNEAQ (reference sequence). DNA for the CDR3: TGTGCCAGCAGCTTAGGGGTTCCTAGAAGCAATCAGCCCCAGAATTTT. Encoded protein: CASSLGVPRSNQPQNF.

V and J are TRBV5-4 and TRBJ2-7, with 10 bases that match TRBD1. Per the germline V gene, CDR1 is SGHNT and CDR2 is YYREEE (reference sequence). V lost 4 bases, J lost 11 bases, and 6 bases stayed unmatched. The CDR3 covers 12 residues. The CDR3 sequence: CASSIGTGDKYF. CDR3 DNA: TGTGCCAGCAGCATCGGGACAGGGGATAAGTACTTC.

This clone was observed a single time. The chain is built from TRBV5-8 and TRBJ2-1, with 10 nucleotides matching TRBD2. The trim removed 0 bases at V and 5 bases at J, leaving 8 bases unmatched. CDR3 length equals 17 residues. The V gene's germline CDR1 is SGHTS and CDR2 YDEGEE. DNA for the CDR3: TGTGCCAGCAGCTTGGAGCTTCTAGCGGGGGCGCACAATGAGCAGTTCTTC. Protein sequence: CASSLELLAGAHNEQFF.

This clone was seen only a few times. The V call is TRBV5-4, the J call TRBJ2-3, with 14 bases aligning to TRBD2. CDR3 length: 16 amino acids. Trimming cost V 4 bases and J 2 bases; bases outside gene matches: 3. Looked up from germline, CDR1 is SGHNT and CDR2 is YYREEE (reference sequence). The CDR3 is CASSTGLAGVTDTQYF. CDR3 coding DNA: TGTGCCAGCAGCACGGGACTAGCGGGGGTCACAGATACGCAGTATTTT.

The V gene is TRBV7-8, the J gene TRBJ2-3; a weak D match, TRBD2 (6 bases). The CDR3 is 15 amino acids. Germline V lookup: CDR1 SGHVS, CDR2 FQNEAQ. V was pared by 1 base and J by 2 bases, with 10 bases between. CDR3 amino acids: CASSLGAGYTDTQYF. CDR3 DNA: TGTGCCAGCAGCTTAGGGGCGGGGTACACAGATACGCAGTATTTT.

The chain carries TRBV30 and TRBJ1-4; perhaps TRBD1 as D (6 bases). The CDR3 is 14 residues long. Germline CDR1 and CDR2: GTSNPN and SVGIG (reference sequence). Trimming took off 0 bases at V and 7 bases at J, with 12 bases between the two ends. DNA of the CDR3: TGTGCCTGGAGTGTAGGTCAGGGGTTTGAAAAACTGTTTTTT. Residues: CAWSVGQGFEKLFF.

The chain is built from TRBV5-1 and TRBJ2-3; D perhaps matches TRBD2 (7 bases). This CDR3 spans 16 amino acids. Germline V lookup: CDR1 SGHRS, CDR2 YFSETQ. Trimming pared 4 bases from V and 3 bases from J, leaving 18 bases between. As DNA, the CDR3 is TGCGCCAGCAGCGGCTCTAGCCGGGGGGCGACAGATACGCAGTATTTT. Translating gives CASSGSSRGATDTQYF. Based on the CDR3 plus reference TRBV5-1 and TRBJ2-3, the full variable domain is KAGVTQTPRYLIKTRGQQVTLSCSPISGHRSVSWYQQTPGQGLQFLFEYFSETQRNKGNFPGRFSGRQFSNSRSEMNVSTLELGDSALYLCASSGSSRGATDTQYFGPGTRLTVL.

V is TRBV19 and J is TRBJ1-2; maybe TRBD1 (6 bases). The length of the CDR3 is 15 residues. Germline V gene sequence: CDR1 LNHDA, CDR2 SQIVND (reference sequence). The V gene lost 2 bases and the J gene lost 4 bases, with 14 bases spanning the gap. The CDR3 sequence is CASSITPTGIYGYTF. The CDR3 DNA sequence: TGTGCCAGTAGTATAACTCCTACAGGGATCTATGGCTACACCTTC.

The rearrangement joins TRBV30 to TRBJ2-7, with D tentatively TRBD1 (6 bases). V shed 4 bases and J shed 4 bases, with 17 bases lying between them. The germline CDR1 and CDR2 sequences are GTSNPN and SVGIG (reference sequence). The CDR3 is 14 residues long. The CDR3 nucleotides are TGTGCCTGGACACTCCCACAGGGTCTTTACGAGCAGTACTTC. Translated, it gives CAWTLPQGLYEQYF.

The chain carries TRBV6-6 and TRBJ1-4; no clear D. V lost 0 bases to trimming and J lost 4 bases, with 12 bases between them. Germline CDR1 MNHNY, CDR2 SVGAGI (reference sequence). There are 16 residues in the CDR3. In DNA form, the CDR3 reads TGTGCCAGCAGTTACTCGGTTGCGAGAGGTAATGAAAAACTGTTTTTT. This codes for CASSYSVARGNEKLFF.

The chain employs TRBV7-9 and TRBJ2-3; 9 nucleotides agree with TRBD2. This CDR3 has 15 residues. V was pared by 5 bases and J by 2 bases, with 5 bases of the junction left unmatched. CDR1 is SEHNR, CDR2 FQNEAQ, per germline (reference sequence). The CDR3: CASSPSGVATDTQYF. The DNA of the CDR3 is TGTGCCAGCAGCCCTAGCGGGGTTGCCACAGATACGCAGTATTTT.

This chain joins TRBV13 and TRBJ2-7; 9 bases fit TRBD1. Germline-derived CDR1 and CDR2 are PRHDT and FYEKMQ (reference sequence). This CDR3 region has 14 residues. The V segment lost 4 bases and the J segment 2 bases; nucleotides outside the gene matches: 3. Here the CDR3 DNA reads TGTGCCAGCAGCTCGGGACAGGGTACCTACGAGCAGTACTTC. This translates into CASSSGQGTYEQYF.

The chain joins TRBV11-2 to TRBJ1-4; 7 bases agree with TRBD1. The V segment lost 7 bases and the J segment 7 bases; nucleotides outside the gene matches: 12. CDR1 is SGHAT and CDR2 is FQNNGV in the germline V gene. This CDR3 spans 15 amino acids. CDR3 in amino acids: CASILKGGFGEKLFF. The CDR3 DNA sequence: TGTGCCAGCATCCTTAAAGGGGGCTTCGGTGAAAAACTGTTTTTT.

This rearrangement joins TRBV7-6 to TRBJ2-3; 8 bases are a match to TRBD2. The germline V gene encodes CDR1 SGHVS and CDR2 FNYEAQ. V shed 5 bases, J shed 9 bases, and the junction held 7 bases outside the gene matches. The CDR3 extends over 13 amino acids. The chain's CDR3 is CASSTHGGGTQYF. In DNA form, the CDR3 reads TGTGCCAGCAGCACCCACGGGGGGGGAACGCAGTATTTT.

This rearrangement joins TRBV30 to TRBJ2-7; 8 bases agree with TRBD1. The CDR3 covers 16 residues. V was pared by 3 bases and J by 0 bases, with 10 bases of the junction left unmatched. Germline V gene data show CDR1 as GTSNPN and CDR2 as SVGIG (reference sequence). The chain's CDR3 is CAWSPTDRAFSYEQYF. The CDR3 region has the DNA TGTGCCTGGAGCCCTACGGACAGGGCGTTCTCCTACGAGCAGTACTTC.